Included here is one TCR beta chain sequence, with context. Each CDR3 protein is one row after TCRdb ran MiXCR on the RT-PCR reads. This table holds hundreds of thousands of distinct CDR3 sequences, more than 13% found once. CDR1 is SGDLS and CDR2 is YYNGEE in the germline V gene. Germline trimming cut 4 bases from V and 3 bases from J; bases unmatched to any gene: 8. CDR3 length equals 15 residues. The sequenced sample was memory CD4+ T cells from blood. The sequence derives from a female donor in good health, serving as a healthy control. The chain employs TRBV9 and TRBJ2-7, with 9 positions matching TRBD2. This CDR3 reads CASSPFLAGIYEQYF. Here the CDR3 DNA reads TGTGCCAGCAGCCCTTTCCTAGCGGGAATCTACGAGCAGTACTTC.